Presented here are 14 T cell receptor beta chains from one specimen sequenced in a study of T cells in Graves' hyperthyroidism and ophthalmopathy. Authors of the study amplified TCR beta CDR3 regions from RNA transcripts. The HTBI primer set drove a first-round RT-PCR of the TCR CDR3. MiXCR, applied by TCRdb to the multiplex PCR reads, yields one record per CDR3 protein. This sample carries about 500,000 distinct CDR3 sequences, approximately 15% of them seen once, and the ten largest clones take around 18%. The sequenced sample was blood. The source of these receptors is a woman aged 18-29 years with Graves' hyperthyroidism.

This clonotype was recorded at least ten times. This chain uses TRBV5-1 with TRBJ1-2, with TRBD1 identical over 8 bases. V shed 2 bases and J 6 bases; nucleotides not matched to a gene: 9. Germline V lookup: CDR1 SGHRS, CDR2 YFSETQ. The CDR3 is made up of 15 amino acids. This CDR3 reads CASSLIGTGMNGYTF. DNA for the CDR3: TGCGCCAGCAGCTTAATCGGGACAGGCATGAATGGCTACACCTTC.

CDR3 nucleotide sequence: TGTGCCACCAGTGATTATAGGGGTGGCGATGGCTACACCTTC. Translated, it gives CATSDYRGGDGYTF. The V call is TRBV24-1, the J call TRBJ1-2; the D gene is possibly TRBD1 (5 bases). Germline lookup yields CDR1 KGHDR and CDR2 SFDVKD. The CDR3 spans 14 residues. The V end was cut by 2 bases, the J end by 6 bases, with 12 bases between.

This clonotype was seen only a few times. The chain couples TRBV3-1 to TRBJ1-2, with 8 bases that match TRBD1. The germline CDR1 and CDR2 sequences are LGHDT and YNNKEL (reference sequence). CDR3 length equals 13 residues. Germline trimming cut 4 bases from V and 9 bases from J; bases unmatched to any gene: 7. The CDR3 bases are TGTGCCAGCAGCCTACAGGGGGAGCATAGCTACACCTTC. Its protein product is CASSLQGEHSYTF.

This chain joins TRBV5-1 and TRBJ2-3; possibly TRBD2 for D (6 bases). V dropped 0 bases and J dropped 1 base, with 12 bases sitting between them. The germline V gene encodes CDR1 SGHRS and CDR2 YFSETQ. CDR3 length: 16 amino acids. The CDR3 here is CASSLVVSGGTDTQYF. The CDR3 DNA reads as TGCGCCAGCAGCTTGGTCGTCTCGGGGGGCACAGATACGCAGTATTTT.

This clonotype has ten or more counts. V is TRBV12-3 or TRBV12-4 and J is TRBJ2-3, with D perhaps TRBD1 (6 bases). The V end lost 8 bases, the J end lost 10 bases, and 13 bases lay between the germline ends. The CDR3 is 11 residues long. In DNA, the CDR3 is TGTGCCAGCGGAAACAGGGCGGCGCAGTATTTT. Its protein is CASGNRAAQYF.

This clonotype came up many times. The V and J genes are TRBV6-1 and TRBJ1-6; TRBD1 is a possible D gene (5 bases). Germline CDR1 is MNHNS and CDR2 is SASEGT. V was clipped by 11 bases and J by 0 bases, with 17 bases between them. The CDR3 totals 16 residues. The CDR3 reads CAARKAGNSYNSPLHF. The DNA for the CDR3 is TGTGCCGCCAGGAAAGCAGGGAACTCCTATAATTCACCCCTCCACTTT.

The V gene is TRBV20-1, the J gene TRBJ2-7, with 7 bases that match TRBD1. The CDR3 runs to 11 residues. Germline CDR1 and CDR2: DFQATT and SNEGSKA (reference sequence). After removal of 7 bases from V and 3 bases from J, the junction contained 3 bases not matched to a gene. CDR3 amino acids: CSGQGGYEQYF. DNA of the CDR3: TGCAGTGGACAGGGCGGCTACGAGCAGTACTTC.

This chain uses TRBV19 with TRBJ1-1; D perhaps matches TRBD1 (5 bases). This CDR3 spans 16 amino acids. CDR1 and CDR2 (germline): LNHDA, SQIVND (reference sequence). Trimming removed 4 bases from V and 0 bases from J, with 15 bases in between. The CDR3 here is CASSRSPWGVNTEAFF. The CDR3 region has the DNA TGTGCCAGTAGTAGGTCCCCCTGGGGGGTGAACACTGAAGCTTTCTTT.

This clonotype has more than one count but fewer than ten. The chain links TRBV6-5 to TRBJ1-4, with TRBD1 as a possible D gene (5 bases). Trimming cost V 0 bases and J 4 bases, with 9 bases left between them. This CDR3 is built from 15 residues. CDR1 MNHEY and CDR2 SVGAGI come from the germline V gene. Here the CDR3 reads CASSYSGGNNEKLFF. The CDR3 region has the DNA TGTGCCAGCAGTTACTCTGGGGGGAATAATGAAAAACTGTTTTTT.

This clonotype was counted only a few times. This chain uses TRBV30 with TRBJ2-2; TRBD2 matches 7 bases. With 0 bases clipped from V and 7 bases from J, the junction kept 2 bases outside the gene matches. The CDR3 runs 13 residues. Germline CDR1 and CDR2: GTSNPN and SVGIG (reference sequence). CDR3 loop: CAWSVTGGGELFF. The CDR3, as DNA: TGTGCCTGGAGTGTAACGGGGGGCGGGGAGCTGTTTTTT.

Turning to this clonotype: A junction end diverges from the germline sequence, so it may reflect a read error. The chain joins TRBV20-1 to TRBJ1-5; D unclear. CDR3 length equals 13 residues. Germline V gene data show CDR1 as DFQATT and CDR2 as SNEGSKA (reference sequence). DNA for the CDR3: TGCAGCGCTAGACGGGGTTCCAATCAGCCCCAGCATTTT. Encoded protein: CSARRGSNQPQHF.

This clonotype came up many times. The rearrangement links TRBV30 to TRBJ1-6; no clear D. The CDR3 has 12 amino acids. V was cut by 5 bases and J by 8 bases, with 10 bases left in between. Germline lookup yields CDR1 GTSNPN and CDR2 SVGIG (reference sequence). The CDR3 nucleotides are TGTGCCTGGGGGGAAGGAGATTCACCCCTCCACTTT. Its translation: CAWGEGDSPLHF.

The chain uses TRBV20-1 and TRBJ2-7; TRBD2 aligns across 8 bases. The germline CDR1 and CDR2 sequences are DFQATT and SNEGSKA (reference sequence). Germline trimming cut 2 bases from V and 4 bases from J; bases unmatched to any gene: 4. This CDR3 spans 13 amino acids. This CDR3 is CSARWTSRYEQYF. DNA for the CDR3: TGCAGTGCTAGATGGACTAGCCGGTACGAGCAGTACTTC.

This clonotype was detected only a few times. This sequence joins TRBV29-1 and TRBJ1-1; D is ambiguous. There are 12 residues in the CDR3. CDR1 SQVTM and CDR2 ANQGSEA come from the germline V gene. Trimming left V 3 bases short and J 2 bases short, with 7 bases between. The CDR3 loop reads CSVELPNTEAFF. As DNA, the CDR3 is TGCAGCGTTGAGCTCCCCAACACTGAAGCTTTCTTT.